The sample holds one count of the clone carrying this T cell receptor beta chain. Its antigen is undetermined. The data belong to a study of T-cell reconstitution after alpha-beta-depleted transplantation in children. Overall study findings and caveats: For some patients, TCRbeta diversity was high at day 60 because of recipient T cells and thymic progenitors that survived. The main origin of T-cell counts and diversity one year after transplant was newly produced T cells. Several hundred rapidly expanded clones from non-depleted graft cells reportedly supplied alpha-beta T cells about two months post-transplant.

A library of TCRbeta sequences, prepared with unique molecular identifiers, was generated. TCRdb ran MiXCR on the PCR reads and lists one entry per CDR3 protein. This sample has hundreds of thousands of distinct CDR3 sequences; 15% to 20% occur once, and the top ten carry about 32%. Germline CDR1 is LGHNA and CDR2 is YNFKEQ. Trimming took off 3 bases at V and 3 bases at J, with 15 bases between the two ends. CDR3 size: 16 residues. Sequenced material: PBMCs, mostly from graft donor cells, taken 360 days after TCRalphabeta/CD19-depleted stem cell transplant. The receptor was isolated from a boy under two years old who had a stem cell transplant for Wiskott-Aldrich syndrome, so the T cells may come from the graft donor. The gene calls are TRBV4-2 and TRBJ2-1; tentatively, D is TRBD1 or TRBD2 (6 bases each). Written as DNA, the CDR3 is TGTGCCAGCAGCCAGGGTAGGGGGGAGATCTACAATGAGCAGTTCTTC. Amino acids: CASSQGRGEIYNEQFF.